The 14 T cell receptor beta chains below come from one sample, sequenced in a study of cytomegalovirus exposure and HLA in healthy donors. The PCR was carried out with 60 Vbeta primers and 13 Jbeta primers. The protocol was immunoSEQ multiplex PCR, while the TCRdb copy is restricted to in-frame clones and leaves out a portion. Among approximately 88,000 clones listed, 75% to 80% were seen once. Sequenced: PBMCs. The receptor source for this set is a young man in good health and CMV-seronegative.

The chain employs TRBV5-6 and TRBJ1-4; 8 nucleotides align to TRBD1. Per germline, CDR1 SGHDT and CDR2 YYEEEE. The CDR3 runs to 19 residues. V lost 0 bases and J lost 0; bases outside the gene matches: 10. CDR3 region: CASSLGGTGGIATNEKLFF. DNA for the CDR3: TGTGCCAGCAGCTTGGGGGGGACAGGAGGGATTGCAACTAATGAAAAACTGTTTTTT. The whole variable domain, filled in from reference TRBV5-6 and TRBJ1-4, reads DAGVTQSPTHLIKTRGQQVTLRCSPKSGHDTVSWYQQALGQGPQFIFQYYEEEERQRGNFPDRFSGHQFPNYSSELNVNALLLGDSALYLCASSLGGTGGIATNEKLFFGSGTQLSVL.

The chain employs TRBV5-1 and TRBJ1-2; 7 nucleotides match TRBD1. Germline-derived CDR1 and CDR2 are SGHRS and YFSETQ. V lost 4 bases, J lost 1 base, and 10 bases stayed unmatched. The CDR3 consists of 16 residues. DNA for the CDR3: TGCGCCAGCAGCGCCAAAACAGGGGTGGATAACTATGGCTACACCTTC. Protein sequence: CASSAKTGVDNYGYTF.

The sample holds one count of this clone. This rearrangement joins TRBV4-3 to TRBJ1-2, with TRBD1 as a possible D gene (6 bases). Trimming left V 1 base short and J 3 bases short, with 15 bases between. Germline V gives CDR1 LGHNA, CDR2 YSLEER. CDR3 length: 16 residues. The CDR3 coding sequence is TGCGCCAGCAGCCAAGGCCGGACAGCACGTCACTATGGCTACACCTTC. Translating it yields CASSQGRTARHYGYTF.

In its sample, this clone was seen once. This chain joins TRBV10-3 and TRBJ2-1; TRBD2 matches 7 bases. Germline V gives CDR1 ENHRY, CDR2 SYGVKD. The CDR3 consists of 14 residues. The junction had 12 bases not matched to a gene; V was cut back by 10 bases and J by 6 bases. The CDR3 region is CATNPLAELNEQFF. CDR3 in DNA: TGTGCCACCAATCCTCTAGCGGAGCTCAATGAGCAGTTCTTC.

The chain has TRBV9 and TRBJ1-2; D is uncertain. The CDR3 is made up of 13 amino acids. Trimming cost V 2 bases and J 5 bases, with 10 bases left between them. Germline values: CDR1 SGDLS, CDR2 YYNGEE. The CDR3 coding sequence is TGTGCCAGCAGCGTCCCCCCGGGGTATGGCTACACCTTC. Its protein product is CASSVPPGYGYTF. Full variable domain (remainder filled in from reference TRBV9 and TRBJ1-2): DSGVTQTPKHLITATGQRVTLRCSPRSGDLSVYWYQQSLDQGLQFLIQYYNGEERAKGNILERFSAQQFPDLHSELNLSSLELGDSALYFCASSVPPGYGYTFGSGTRLTVV.

V and J are TRBV28 and TRBJ1-5; 7 bases map to TRBD1. The CDR3 extends over 16 amino acids. V trimming: 7 bases; J trimming: 3 bases; junction bases outside the gene matches: 12. Germline CDR1 MDHEN, CDR2 SYDVKM. The CDR3 reads CASTPSAGGYNQPQHF. The CDR3 nucleotides read TGTGCCAGCACTCCTTCAGCAGGGGGTTACAATCAGCCCCAGCATTTT.

This clone has only one observation. The chain recombines TRBV6-5 with TRBJ2-7; perhaps TRBD2 as D (5 bases). CDR3 length: 13 residues. The ends were cut back, 2 bases at V and 2 bases at J, with 7 bases in the middle. From germline, CDR1 is MNHEY and CDR2 SVGAGI. The CDR3 spells CASSYGETYEQYF. CDR3 bases: TGTGCCAGCAGTTACGGGGAGACCTACGAGCAGTACTTC.

The genes are TRBV5-4 and TRBJ2-5; 12 bases fit TRBD2. Germline V gene data show CDR1 as SGHNT and CDR2 as YYREEE (reference sequence). The CDR3 runs to 16 residues. V shed 2 bases, J shed 6 bases, and the junction held 8 bases outside the gene matches. Here the CDR3 DNA reads TGTGCCAGCAGCTTCGCTCTAGCGGGGGGGGCTCAGACCCAGTACTTC. Its protein is CASSFALAGGAQTQYF.

In nucleotides, the CDR3 is TGCGCCAGCAGCCCCCACTATTCCGGGACTAGCGGGAGAGAACAAGACTACAATGAGCAGTTCTTC. Amino acids: CASSPHYSGTSGREQDYNEQFF. This chain uses TRBV4-1 with TRBJ2-1; the match to TRBD2 covers 14 bases. Germline assignment: CDR1 MGHRA and CDR2 YSYEKL. The CDR3 spans 22 residues. The J segment lost 3 bases and the V segment lost 4 bases, leaving 20 bases of the junction unmatched.

The V gene is TRBV19, the J gene TRBJ1-1; 11 bases align to TRBD1. V shed 7 bases and J 5 bases; nucleotides not matched to a gene: 9. CDR1 and CDR2 from the germline V gene are LNHDA and SQIVND (reference sequence). The CDR3 loop spans 15 amino acids. Here the CDR3 reads CASKGTGGRWTEAFF. The CDR3 DNA follows: TGTGCCAGTAAAGGGACAGGGGGAAGGTGGACTGAAGCTTTCTTT.

This chain uses TRBV6-1 with TRBJ1-1, with D hard to call. Trimming took off 2 bases at V and 0 bases at J, with 4 bases between the two ends. In germline, CDR1 is MNHNS, CDR2 SASEGT. This CDR3 region has 13 residues. CDR3 protein: CASSENLNTEAFF. CDR3 sequence (DNA): TGTGCCAGCAGTGAAAACTTGAACACTGAAGCTTTCTTT.

The CDR3 loop is CASSSTGWSGNTIYF. CDR3 sequence (DNA): TGTGCCAGCAGTTCCACAGGGTGGTCTGGAAACACCATATATTTT. The rearrangement uses TRBV27 and TRBJ1-3, with D possibly being TRBD1 (6 bases). Per the germline V gene, CDR1 is MNHEY and CDR2 is SMNVEV (reference sequence). V gave up 4 bases and J gave up 1 base, with 11 bases separating them. The length of the CDR3 is 15 residues.

This clone appeared a few times. The J gene is TRBJ1-1, the V gene TRBV18, with D perhaps matching TRBD1 (6 bases). Trimming cost V 0 bases and J 6 bases, with 14 bases left between them. Germline V lookup: CDR1 KGHSH, CDR2 LQKENI. CDR3 length equals 15 residues. CDR3 protein: CASSPPTGPPAEAFF. The CDR3 nucleotides are TGTGCCAGCTCACCACCTACAGGGCCGCCCGCTGAAGCTTTCTTT.

The chain is built from TRBV2 and TRBJ1-2; 8 positions match TRBD1. CDR3 length: 15 residues. Germline V gene lookup returns CDR1 SNHLY and CDR2 FYNNEI. With V trimmed by 5 bases and J by 4 bases, 9 bases remained unmatched. The CDR3 sequence: CASSTPRDRPYGYTF. The CDR3 DNA sequence: TGTGCCAGCAGTACTCCCCGGGACAGGCCCTATGGCTACACCTTC. Full variable domain (remainder filled in from reference TRBV2 and TRBJ1-2): EPEVTQTPSHQVTQMGQEVILRCVPISNHLYFYWYRQILGQKVEFLVSFYNNEISEKSEIFDDQFSVERPDGSNFTLKIRSTKLEDSAMYFCASSTPRDRPYGYTFGSGTRLTVV.